The T cell receptor (beta chain) under discussion was sequenced for a study of human T cells and chemical hapten exposure. In the study overall: Read at 6 days, the patch tests placed 0.01% DPC on the upper back.

TCRdb reprocessed the RACE reads with MiXCR, giving one entry per CDR3 protein. Here the sample spans 150,000 to 200,000 distinct CDR3 sequences, more than 20% being singletons. This clonotype appeared once. CDR3 length equals 14 residues. Germline CDR1 is ENHRY and CDR2 is SYGVKD. The V and J ends lost 6 bases and 14 bases, in that order; junction bases with no gene match: 15. The time point: patch test 1, 2 weeks after DPC sensitization. Sample treatment: therapeutic diphenylcyclopropenone sensitization with weekly scalp DPC. Sequencing used whole blood, obtained in connection with sensitization to the hapten diphenylcyclopropenone (DPC). The chain uses TRBV10-3 and TRBJ2-1, with 8 bases identical to TRBD2. This receptor was identified in a woman in her forties or fifties with alopecia areata. Some clones in this sample may be carry-over from other donors' samples. The CDR3 here is CAISELAGQVEKFF. The CDR3 DNA is TGTGCCATCAGCGAGCTAGCGGGTCAGGTGGAGAAGTTCTTC.